The clone carrying this TCR beta chain has at least ten counts. Healthy individuals of Caucasian origin from Russia, aged roughly 6 to 100, served as donors. Through a sample-barcoded 5' primer and a J-beta primer mix, a second PCR was run for roughly 7 to 12 cycles. TCRdb reanalysed the 5' RACE reads using MiXCR and keeps one entry per CDR3 protein. The table records some 640,000 distinct CDR3 sequences, roughly 31% of them present only once. There are 14 residues in the CDR3. The junction had 2 bases not matched to a gene; V was cut back by 0 bases and J by 4 bases. CDR1 and CDR2 from the germline V gene are MNHEY and SVGEGT. This sample was taken from a study of blood T cells in healthy people across ages.

The sequence came from a woman of 80 years or more in good health. The chain uses TRBV6-2 or TRBV6-3 and TRBJ1-2, with 7 bases fitting TRBD1. Material for sequencing was blood. The DNA of the CDR3 is TGTGCCAGCAGTTACTCGCACAGGGGCTATGGCTACACCTTC. Protein sequence: CASSYSHRGYGYTF.